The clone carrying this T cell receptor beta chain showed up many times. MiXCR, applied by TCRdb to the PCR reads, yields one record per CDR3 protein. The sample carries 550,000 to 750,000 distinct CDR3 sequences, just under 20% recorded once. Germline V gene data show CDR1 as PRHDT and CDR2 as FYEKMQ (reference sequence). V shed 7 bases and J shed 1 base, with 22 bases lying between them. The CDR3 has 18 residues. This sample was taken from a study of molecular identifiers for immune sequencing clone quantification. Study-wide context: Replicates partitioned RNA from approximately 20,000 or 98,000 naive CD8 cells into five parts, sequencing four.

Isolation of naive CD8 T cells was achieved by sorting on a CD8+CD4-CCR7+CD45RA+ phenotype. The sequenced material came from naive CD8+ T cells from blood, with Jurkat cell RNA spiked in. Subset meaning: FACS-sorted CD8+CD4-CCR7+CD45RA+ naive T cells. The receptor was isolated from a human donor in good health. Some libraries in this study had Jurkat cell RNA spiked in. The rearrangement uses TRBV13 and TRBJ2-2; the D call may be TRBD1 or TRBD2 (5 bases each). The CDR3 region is CASKNGTFNYVNTGELFF. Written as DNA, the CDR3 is TGTGCCAGCAAAAATGGGACCTTTAACTACGTGAACACCGGGGAGCTGTTTTTT.